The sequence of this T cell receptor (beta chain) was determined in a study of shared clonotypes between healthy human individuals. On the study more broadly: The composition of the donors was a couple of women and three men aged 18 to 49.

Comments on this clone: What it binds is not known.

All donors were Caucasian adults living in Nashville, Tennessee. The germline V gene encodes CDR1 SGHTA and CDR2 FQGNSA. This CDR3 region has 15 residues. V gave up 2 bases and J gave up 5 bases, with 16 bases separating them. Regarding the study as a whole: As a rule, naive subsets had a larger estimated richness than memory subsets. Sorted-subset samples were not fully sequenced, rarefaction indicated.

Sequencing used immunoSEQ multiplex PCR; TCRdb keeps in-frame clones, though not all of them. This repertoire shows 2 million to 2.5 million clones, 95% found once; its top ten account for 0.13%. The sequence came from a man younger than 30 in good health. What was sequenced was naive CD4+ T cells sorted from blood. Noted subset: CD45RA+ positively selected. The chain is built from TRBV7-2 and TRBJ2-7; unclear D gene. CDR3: CASSLSLGNGDEQYF. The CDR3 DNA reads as TGTGCCAGCAGCTTAAGCCTAGGGAACGGCGACGAGCAGTACTTC.